This TCR beta chain was captured in a study of blood T cells in healthy people across ages. Study-level points and caveats: From one million sequenced T cells, diversity estimates were lower bounds. Diversity of TCR beta per million T cells declined in a roughly linear way with age.

In regard to this clonotype: Its antigen is not known.

The study recruited healthy Caucasian donors from Russia who were aged about 6 to 90. Researchers report isolating at least 6 million PBMCs per sample. A sample-barcoded 5' primer and a J-beta primer mix were used in a second PCR of roughly 6 to 11 cycles. Each CDR3 protein is one row after TCRdb ran MiXCR on the 5' RACE reads. The sample includes over 1,200,000 distinct CDR3 sequences, roughly 64% of them seen just once. The germline V and J ends were trimmed by 11 bases and 1 base, with 28 bases remaining between them. Looked up from germline, CDR1 is SNHLY and CDR2 is FYNNEI. The length of the CDR3 is 18 residues.

This sequence was found in a man younger than 35 in good health. Sequenced: blood. The chain uses TRBV2 and TRBJ2-3, with D possibly being TRBD1 or TRBD2 (5 bases each). CDR3 protein: CAGKGRVAKLRGTDTQYF. The CDR3 DNA reads as TGTGCCGGCAAGGGCAGGGTTGCCAAGCTGAGGGGCACAGATACGCAGTATTTT.